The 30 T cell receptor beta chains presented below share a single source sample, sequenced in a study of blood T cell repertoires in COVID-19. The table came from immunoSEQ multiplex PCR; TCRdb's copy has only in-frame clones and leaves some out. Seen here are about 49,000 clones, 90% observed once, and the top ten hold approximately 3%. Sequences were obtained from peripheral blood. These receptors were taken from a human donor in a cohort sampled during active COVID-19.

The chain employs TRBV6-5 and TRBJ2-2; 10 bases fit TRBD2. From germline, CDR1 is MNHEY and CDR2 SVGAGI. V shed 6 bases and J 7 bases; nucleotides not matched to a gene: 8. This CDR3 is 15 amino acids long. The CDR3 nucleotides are TGTGCCAGCAGCCCGCCTAGCGGGAGTAACGGGGAGCTGTTTTTT. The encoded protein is CASSPPSGSNGELFF.

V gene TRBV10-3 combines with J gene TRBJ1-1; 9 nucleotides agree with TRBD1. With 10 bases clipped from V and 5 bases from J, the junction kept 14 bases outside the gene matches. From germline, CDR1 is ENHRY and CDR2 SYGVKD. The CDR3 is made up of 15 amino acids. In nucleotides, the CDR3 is TGTGCCACCCTGGAAAGGGACAGGGATTGGACTGAAGCTTTCTTT. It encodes CATLERDRDWTEAFF.

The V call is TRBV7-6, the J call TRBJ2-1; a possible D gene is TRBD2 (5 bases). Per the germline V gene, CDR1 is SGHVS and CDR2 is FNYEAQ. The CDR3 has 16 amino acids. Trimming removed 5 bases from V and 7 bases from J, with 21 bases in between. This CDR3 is CASSNRLTDSRNEQFF. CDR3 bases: TGTGCCAGCAGCAACAGACTGACGGACTCTCGAAATGAGCAGTTCTTC.

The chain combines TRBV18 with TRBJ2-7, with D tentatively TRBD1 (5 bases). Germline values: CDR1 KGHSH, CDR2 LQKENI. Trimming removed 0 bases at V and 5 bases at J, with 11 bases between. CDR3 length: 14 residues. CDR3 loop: CASSPPSRVDEQYF. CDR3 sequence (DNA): TGTGCCAGCTCACCACCCAGCAGGGTGGACGAGCAGTACTTC.

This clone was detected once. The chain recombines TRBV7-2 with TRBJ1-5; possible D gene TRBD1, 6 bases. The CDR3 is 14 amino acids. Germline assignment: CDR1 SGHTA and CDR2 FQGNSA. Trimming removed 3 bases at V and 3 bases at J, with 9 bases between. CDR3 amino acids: CASSFGQPNQPQHF. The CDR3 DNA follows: TGTGCCAGCAGCTTCGGACAGCCCAATCAGCCCCAGCATTTT. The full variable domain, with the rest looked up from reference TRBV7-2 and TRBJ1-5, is GAGVSQSPSNKVTEKGKDVELRCDPISGHTALYWYRQSLGQGLEFLIYFQGNSAPDKSGLPSDRFSAERTGGSVSTLTIQRTQQEDSAVYLCASSFGQPNQPQHFGDGTRLSIL.

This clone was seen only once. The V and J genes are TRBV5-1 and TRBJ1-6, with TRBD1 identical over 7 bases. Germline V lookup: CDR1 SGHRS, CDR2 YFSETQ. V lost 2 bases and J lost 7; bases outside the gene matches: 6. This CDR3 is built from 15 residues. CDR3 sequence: CASSFDRDRNSPLHF. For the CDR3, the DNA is TGCGCCAGCAGCTTCGATAGGGACAGAAATTCACCCCTCCACTTT.

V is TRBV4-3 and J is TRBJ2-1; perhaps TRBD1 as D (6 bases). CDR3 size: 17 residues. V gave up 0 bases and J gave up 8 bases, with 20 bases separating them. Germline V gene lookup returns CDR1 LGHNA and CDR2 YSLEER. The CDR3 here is CASSQEISGALAYEQFF. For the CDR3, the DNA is TGCGCCAGCAGCCAAGAGATATCAGGGGCCCTCGCTTATGAGCAGTTCTTC.

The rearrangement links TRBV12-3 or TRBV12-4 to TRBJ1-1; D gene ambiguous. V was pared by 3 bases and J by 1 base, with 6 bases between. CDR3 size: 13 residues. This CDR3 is CASSLSQNTEAFF. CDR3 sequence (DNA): TGTGCCAGCAGTTTGAGTCAGAACACTGAAGCTTTCTTT.

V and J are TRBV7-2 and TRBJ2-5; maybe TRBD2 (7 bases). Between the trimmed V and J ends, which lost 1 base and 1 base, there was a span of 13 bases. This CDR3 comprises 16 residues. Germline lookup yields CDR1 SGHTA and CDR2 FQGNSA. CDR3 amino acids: CASSLGVRGAQETQYF. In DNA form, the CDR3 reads TGTGCCAGCAGCTTAGGTGTACGGGGGGCCCAAGAGACCCAGTACTTC. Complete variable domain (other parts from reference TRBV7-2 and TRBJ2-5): GAGVSQSPSNKVTEKGKDVELRCDPISGHTALYWYRQSLGQGLEFLIYFQGNSAPDKSGLPSDRFSAERTGGSVSTLTIQRTQQEDSAVYLCASSLGVRGAQETQYFGPGTRLLVL.

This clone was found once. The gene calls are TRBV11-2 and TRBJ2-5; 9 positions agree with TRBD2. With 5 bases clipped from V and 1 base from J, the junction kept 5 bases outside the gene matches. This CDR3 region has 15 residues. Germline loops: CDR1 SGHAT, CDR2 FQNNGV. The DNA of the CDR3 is TGTGCCAGCAGCGAATTAGCGGGGGTCCAAGAGACCCAGTACTTC. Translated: CASSELAGVQETQYF. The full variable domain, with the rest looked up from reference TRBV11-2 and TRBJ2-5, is EAGVAQSPRYKIIEKRQSVAFWCNPISGHATLYWYQQILGQGPKLLIQFQNNGVVDDSQLPKDRFSAERLKGVDSTLKIQPAKLEDSAVYLCASSELAGVQETQYFGPGTRLLVL.

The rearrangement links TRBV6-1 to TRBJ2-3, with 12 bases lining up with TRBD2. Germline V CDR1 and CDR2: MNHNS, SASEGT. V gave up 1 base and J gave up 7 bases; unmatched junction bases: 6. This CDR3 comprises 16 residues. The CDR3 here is CASSEVSSGGVNTQYF. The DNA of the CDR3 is TGTGCCAGCAGTGAAGTGTCTAGCGGGGGGGTAAATACGCAGTATTTT.

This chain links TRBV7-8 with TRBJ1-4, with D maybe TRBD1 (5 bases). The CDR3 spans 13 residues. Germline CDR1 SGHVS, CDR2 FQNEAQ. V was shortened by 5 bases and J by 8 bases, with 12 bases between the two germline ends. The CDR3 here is CASSQMTEEKLFF. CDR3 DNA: TGTGCCAGCAGCCAGATGACAGAGGAAAAACTGTTTTTT. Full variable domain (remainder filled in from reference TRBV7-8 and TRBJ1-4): GAGVSQSPRYKVAKRGQDVALRCDPISGHVSLFWYQQALGQGPEFLTYFQNEAQLDKSGLPSDRFFAERPEGSVSTLKIQRTQQEDSAVYLCASSQMTEEKLFFGSGTQLSVL.

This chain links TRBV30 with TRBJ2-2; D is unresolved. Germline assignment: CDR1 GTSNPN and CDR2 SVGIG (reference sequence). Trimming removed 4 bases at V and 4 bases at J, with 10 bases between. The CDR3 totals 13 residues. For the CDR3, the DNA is TGTGCCTGGACTCTTGCCAGCACCGGGGAGCTGTTTTTT. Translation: CAWTLASTGELFF.

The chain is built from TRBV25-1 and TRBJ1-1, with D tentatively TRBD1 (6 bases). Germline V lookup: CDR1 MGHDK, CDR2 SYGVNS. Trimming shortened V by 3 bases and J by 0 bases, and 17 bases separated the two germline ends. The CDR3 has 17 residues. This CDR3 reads CASSDSGGQAMNTEAFF. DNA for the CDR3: TGTGCCAGCAGTGATTCGGGGGGGCAGGCCATGAACACTGAAGCTTTCTTT.

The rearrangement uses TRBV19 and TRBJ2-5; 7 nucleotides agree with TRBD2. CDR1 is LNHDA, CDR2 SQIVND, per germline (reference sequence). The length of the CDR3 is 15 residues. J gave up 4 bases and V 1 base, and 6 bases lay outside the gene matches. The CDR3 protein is CASSIAGGSGETQYF. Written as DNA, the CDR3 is TGTGCCAGTAGTATAGCGGGAGGCAGTGGAGAGACCCAGTACTTC.

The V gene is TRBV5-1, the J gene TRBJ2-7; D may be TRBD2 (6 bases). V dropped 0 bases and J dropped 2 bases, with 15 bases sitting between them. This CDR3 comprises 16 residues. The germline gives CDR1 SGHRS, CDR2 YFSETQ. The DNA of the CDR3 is TGCGCCAGCAGCTTGGTCGGGACTCAGGGTCCCTACGAGCAGTACTTC. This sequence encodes CASSLVGTQGPYEQYF.

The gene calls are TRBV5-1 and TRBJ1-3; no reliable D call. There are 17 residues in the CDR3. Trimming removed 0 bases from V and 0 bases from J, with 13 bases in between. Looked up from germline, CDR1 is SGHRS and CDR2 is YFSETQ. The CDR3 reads CASSLASSGSSGNTIYF. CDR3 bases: TGCGCCAGCAGCTTGGCGAGTTCGGGTAGCTCTGGAAACACCATATATTTT.

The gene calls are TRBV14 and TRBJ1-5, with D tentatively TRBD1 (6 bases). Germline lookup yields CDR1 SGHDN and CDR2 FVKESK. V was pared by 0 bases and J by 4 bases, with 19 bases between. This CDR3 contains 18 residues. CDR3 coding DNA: TGTGCCAGCAGCCAAGATGTGCGGAAGGGGGTGGTGAATCAGCCCCAGCATTTT. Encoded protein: CASSQDVRKGVVNQPQHF.

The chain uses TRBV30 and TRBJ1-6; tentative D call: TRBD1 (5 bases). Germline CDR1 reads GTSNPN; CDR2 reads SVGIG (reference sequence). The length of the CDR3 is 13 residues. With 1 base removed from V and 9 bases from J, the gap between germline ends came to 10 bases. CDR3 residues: CAWSGSRGSPLHF. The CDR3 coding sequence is TGTGCCTGGAGTGGAAGTAGGGGTTCACCCCTCCACTTT.

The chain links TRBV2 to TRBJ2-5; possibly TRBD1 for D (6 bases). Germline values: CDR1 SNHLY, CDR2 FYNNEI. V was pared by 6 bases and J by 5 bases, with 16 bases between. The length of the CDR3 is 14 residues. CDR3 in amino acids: CASRHRENRETQYF. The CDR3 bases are TGTGCCAGCAGGCACAGGGAGAATCGGGAGACCCAGTACTTC. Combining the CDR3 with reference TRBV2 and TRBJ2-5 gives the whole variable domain EPEVTQTPSHQVTQMGQEVILRCVPISNHLYFYWYRQILGQKVEFLVSFYNNEISEKSEIFDDQFSVERPDGSNFTLKIRSTKLEDSAMYFCASRHRENRETQYFGPGTRLLVL.

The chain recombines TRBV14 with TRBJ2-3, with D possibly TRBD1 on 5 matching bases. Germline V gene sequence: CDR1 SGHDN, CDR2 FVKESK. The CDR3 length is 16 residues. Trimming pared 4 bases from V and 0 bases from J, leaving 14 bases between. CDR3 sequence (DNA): TGTGCCAGCAGCCCAAAGGGGATTCCTAGCACAGATACGCAGTATTTT. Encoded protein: CASSPKGIPSTDTQYF.

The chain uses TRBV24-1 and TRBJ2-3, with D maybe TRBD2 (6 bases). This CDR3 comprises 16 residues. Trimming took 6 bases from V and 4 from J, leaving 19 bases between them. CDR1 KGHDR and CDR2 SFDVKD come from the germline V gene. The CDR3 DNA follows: TGTGCCACCAGTTACACAGCCGAACCGGGAGCAGATACGCAGTATTTT. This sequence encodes CATSYTAEPGADTQYF.

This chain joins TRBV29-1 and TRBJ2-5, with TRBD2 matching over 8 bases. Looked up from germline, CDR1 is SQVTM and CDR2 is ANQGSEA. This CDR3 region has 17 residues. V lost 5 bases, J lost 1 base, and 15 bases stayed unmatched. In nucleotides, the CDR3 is TGCAGCGTTCTCTTGTTTCGATCTGCGGGGGGCCAAGAGACCCAGTACTTC. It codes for CSVLLFRSAGGQETQYF.

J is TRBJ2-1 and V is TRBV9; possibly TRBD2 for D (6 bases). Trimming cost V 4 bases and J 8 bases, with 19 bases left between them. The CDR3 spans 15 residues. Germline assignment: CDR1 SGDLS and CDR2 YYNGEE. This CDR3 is CASSPPGAAVHEQFF. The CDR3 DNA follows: TGTGCCAGCAGCCCCCCGGGAGCTGCCGTTCATGAGCAGTTCTTC. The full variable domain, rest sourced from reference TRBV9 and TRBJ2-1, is DSGVTQTPKHLITATGQRVTLRCSPRSGDLSVYWYQQSLDQGLQFLIQYYNGEERAKGNILERFSAQQFPDLHSELNLSSLELGDSALYFCASSPPGAAVHEQFFGPGTRLTVL.

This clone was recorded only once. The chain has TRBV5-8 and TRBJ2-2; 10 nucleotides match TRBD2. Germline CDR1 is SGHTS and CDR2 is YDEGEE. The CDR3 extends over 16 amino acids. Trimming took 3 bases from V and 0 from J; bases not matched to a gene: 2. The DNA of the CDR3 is TGTGCCAGCAGCTCCGGACTAGCGGCGAACACCGGGGAGCTGTTTTTT. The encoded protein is CASSSGLAANTGELFF.

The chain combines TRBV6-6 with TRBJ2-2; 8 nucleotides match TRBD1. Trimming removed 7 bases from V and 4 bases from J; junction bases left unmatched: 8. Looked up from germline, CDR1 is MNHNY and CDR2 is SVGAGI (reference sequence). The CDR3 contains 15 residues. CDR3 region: CASNDRGGATGELFF. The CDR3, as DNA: TGTGCCAGCAACGACAGGGGAGGTGCCACCGGGGAGCTGTTTTTT.

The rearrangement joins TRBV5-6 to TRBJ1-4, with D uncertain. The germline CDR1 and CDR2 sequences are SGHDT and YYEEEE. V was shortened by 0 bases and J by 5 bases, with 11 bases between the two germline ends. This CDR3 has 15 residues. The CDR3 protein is CASSLVGSLNEKLFF. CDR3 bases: TGTGCCAGCAGCTTGGTTGGTAGTTTGAATGAAAAACTGTTTTTT.

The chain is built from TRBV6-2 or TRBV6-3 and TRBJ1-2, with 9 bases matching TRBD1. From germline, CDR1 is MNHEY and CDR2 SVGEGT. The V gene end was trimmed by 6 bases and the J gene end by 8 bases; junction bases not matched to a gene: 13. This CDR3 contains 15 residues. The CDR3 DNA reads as TGTGCCAGCAGCCCCATCGGACAGGGGCTGGGGGGCTACACCTTC. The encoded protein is CASSPIGQGLGGYTF.

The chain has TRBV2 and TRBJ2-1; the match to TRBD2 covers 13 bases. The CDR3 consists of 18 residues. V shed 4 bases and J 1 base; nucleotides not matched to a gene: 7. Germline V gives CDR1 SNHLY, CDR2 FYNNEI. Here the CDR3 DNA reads TGTGCCAGCAGTGTGGAACTAGCGGGAGGGCCATCCTACAATGAGCAGTTCTTC. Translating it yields CASSVELAGGPSYNEQFF.

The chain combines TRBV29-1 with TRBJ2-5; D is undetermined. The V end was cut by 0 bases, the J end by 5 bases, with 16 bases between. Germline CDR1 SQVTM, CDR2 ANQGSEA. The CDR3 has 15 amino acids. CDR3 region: CSVEDPGLTAETQYF. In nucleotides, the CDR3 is TGCAGCGTTGAAGATCCTGGGCTTACGGCGGAGACCCAGTACTTC.